The 2 T cell receptor beta chains in this list originate from one sample, sequenced in a study of blood T cells in healthy people across ages. It was with a sample-barcoded 5' primer and a J-beta primer mix that a second PCR of about 7 to 12 cycles was run. TCRdb processed the 5' RACE reads anew with MiXCR; each CDR3 protein has one entry. The sample records about 800,000 distinct CDR3 sequences, 58% being singletons. Sequencing input: blood. These receptors originate from a man in his thirties or forties in good health.

This chain links TRBV5-1 with TRBJ2-4; 10 positions agree with TRBD2. The end of the DNA is better explained by TRBJ2-5, so the J call may be wrong. The CDR3 runs to 16 residues. Germline V gives CDR1 SGHRS, CDR2 YFSETQ. The CDR3 bases are TGCGCCAGCAGCCTAGGACTAGCGGTGACCCAAGAGACCCAGTACTTC. Protein: CASSLGLAVTQETQYF.

The chain combines TRBV29-1 with TRBJ2-1; D is possibly TRBD1 or TRBD2 (5 bases each). Germline CDR1 and CDR2: SQVTM and ANQGSEA. The CDR3 covers 15 residues. Trimming removed 8 bases at V and 0 bases at J, with 17 bases between. CDR3 region: CSLSPGPNSYNEQFF. CDR3 sequence (DNA): TGCAGCCTTTCCCCGGGACCCAACTCCTACAATGAGCAGTTCTTC.